The rows below give T cell receptor beta chains drawn from one sample of a study of early T cells in non-severe SARS-CoV-2 infection. TCRdb re-called the 5' RACE reads through MiXCR, storing one row per CDR3 protein. The data show 30,000 to 40,000 distinct CDR3 sequences, around 6.9% seen once. This sample comprised whole blood, obtained at baseline. These receptors all stem from an adult who was a healthcare worker with PCR-confirmed SARS-CoV-2 infection or an uninfected control (not recorded which). Both conserved end residues are part of each CDR3. Fields, in order: CDR3 protein, CDR3 DNA, V gene, J gene, D gene, clone size. D genes are given only for firm matches. Not all rows give a size; the values are once, few, many and, for expanded clones, a class.

CASSLGRSSGHNEQFF,TGTGCCAGCAGCTTAGGTCGGTCTAGCGGGCACAATGAGCAGTTCTTC,TRBV7-9,TRBJ2-1,TRBD2,.
CSAQLNSRPASYGYTF,TGCAGTGCCCAACTTAATAGCCGGCCAGCCTCCTATGGCTACACCTTC,TRBV20-1,TRBJ1-2,.,many
CASRYSYEQYF,TGTGCCAGCCGCTACTCCTACGAGCAGTACTTC,TRBV28,TRBJ2-7,.,many
CASSEWDRGYEQYF,TGTGCCAGCAGTGAGTGGGACAGGGGCTACGAGCAGTACTTC,TRBV6-1,TRBJ2-7,TRBD1,few
CASSPRTSEDEQYF,TGCGCCAGCAGCCCTCGGACTAGCGAGGACGAGCAGTACTTC,TRBV5-1,TRBJ2-7,TRBD2,medium-sized
CATSTSGSYQYEQFF,TGTGCCACCAGTACAAGCGGGAGTTATCAATATGAGCAGTTCTTC,TRBV24-1,TRBJ2-1,TRBD2,many
CASSPTGSSYNEQFF,TGTGCCAGCAGTCCGACAGGGAGCTCCTACAATGAGCAGTTCTTC,TRBV6-5,TRBJ2-1,TRBD1,.
CSARGPTLNTGELFF,TGCAGTGCTAGAGGCCCAACATTGAACACCGGGGAGCTGTTTTTT,TRBV20-1,TRBJ2-2,.,.
CATAPGPSSYEQYF,TGTGCCACCGCCCCGGGCCCTAGCTCCTACGAGCAGTACTTC,TRBV19,TRBJ2-7,.,.
CASSLDKYTEAFF,TGTGCCAGCAGCTTGGACAAATACACTGAAGCTTTCTTT,TRBV7-8,TRBJ1-1,.,few
CSAPLPSRSGNTIYF,TGCAGTGCTCCTCTACCGAGCCGCTCTGGAAACACCATATATTTT,TRBV20-1,TRBJ1-3,.,few
CASTLRPGETQYF,TGTGCCAGTACTTTGCGACCGGGTGAGACCCAGTACTTC,TRBV19,TRBJ2-5,.,medium-sized
CASSPRGGYTYEQYF,TGTGCCAGCAGCCCCCGCGGGGGCTATACCTACGAGCAGTACTTC,TRBV7-6,TRBJ2-7,.,large
CASTTSGTSAYEQYF,TGTGCCAGCACCACGTCCGGGACTAGTGCCTACGAGCAGTACTTC,TRBV6-1,TRBJ2-7,TRBD2,many
CASSQTSGRGETQYF,TGCGCCAGCAGCCAGACTAGCGGGAGGGGAGAGACCCAGTACTTC,TRBV4-3,TRBJ2-5,TRBD2,hyperexpanded
CSAGTSEYYNEQFF,TGCAGCGCAGGAACTAGCGAGTACTACAATGAGCAGTTCTTC,TRBV29-1,TRBJ2-1,TRBD2,few
CASSTYSGNTGELFF,TGTGCCAGCAGCACCTATAGCGGGAACACCGGGGAGCTGTTTTTT,TRBV7-8,TRBJ2-2,.,many
CASKPAGQAPASSYNEQFF,TGTGCCAGCAAACCTGCGGGACAGGCCCCCGCGAGCTCCTACAATGAGCAGTTCTTC,TRBV28,TRBJ2-1,TRBD1,.
CSARVRQQSPNYGYTF,TGCAGTGCTAGAGTCCGACAACAGAGCCCTAACTATGGCTACACCTTC,TRBV20-1,TRBJ1-2,.,.
CASSVDRGRYGYTF,TGTGCCAGCAGCGTAGACAGGGGCCGCTATGGCTACACCTTC,TRBV7-2,TRBJ1-2,TRBD1,many
CASSQDSGRELFF,TGCGCCAGCAGCCAAGATAGTGGCCGGGAGCTGTTTTTT,TRBV4-3,TRBJ2-2,.,medium-sized
CSIRTSGLSYNEQFF,TGCAGCATACGGACTAGCGGGTTATCCTACAATGAGCAGTTCTTC,TRBV29-1,TRBJ2-1,TRBD2,many
CSARGQGIRETQYF,TGCAGTGCTAGGGGACAGGGGATTCGAGAGACCCAGTACTTC,TRBV20-1,TRBJ2-5,TRBD1,few
CASSLYMVYGYTF,TGTGCCAGCAGTTTATACATGGTCTATGGCTACACCTTC,TRBV28,TRBJ1-2,.,.
CATSDPGTSGLGYNEQFF,TGTGCCACCAGTGATCCCGGGACTAGCGGTCTGGGCTACAATGAGCAGTTCTTC,TRBV24-1,TRBJ2-1,TRBD2,few
CASRYRGVNIQYF,TGCGCCAGCAGATACAGGGGGGTCAACATTCAGTACTTC,TRBV23-1,TRBJ2-4,TRBD1,few
CAWSVVSEAFF,TGTGCCTGGAGTGTTGTCTCTGAAGCTTTCTTT,TRBV30,TRBJ1-1,.,many
CASTPGTMNTEAFF,TGTGCCAGCACTCCAGGGACAATGAACACTGAAGCTTTCTTT,TRBV7-9,TRBJ1-1,.,many
CASSPGPGADTQYF,TGTGCCAGCAGCCCCGGACCCGGAGCAGATACGCAGTATTTT,TRBV7-3,TRBJ2-3,.,few
CASSYFGPSPGQPQHF,TGTGCCAGCAGTTACTTCGGCCCTTCCCCAGGCCAGCCCCAGCATTTT,TRBV6-5,TRBJ1-5,.,many
CASSKGQMNTEAFF,TGTGCCAGCAGCAAAGGACAGATGAACACTGAAGCTTTCTTT,TRBV6-6,TRBJ1-1,.,many
CAISESVGGRSPLHF,TGTGCCATCAGTGAGTCGGTAGGGGGTCGCTCACCCCTCCACTTT,TRBV10-3,TRBJ1-6,.,few
CASRLVWPLGRRYEQYF,TGTGCAAGTCGCTTAGTTTGGCCCCTCGGACGTCGGTACGAGCAGTACTTC,TRBV12-2,TRBJ2-7,.,.
CASRSPTSGRTDEQFF,TGTGCCAGCAGATCCCCGACTAGCGGGAGGACGGATGAGCAGTTCTTC,TRBV6-5,TRBJ2-1,TRBD2,many
CASSLRLAEGYGTDTQYF,TGTGCCAGCAGTTTACGACTAGCGGAGGGGTACGGCACAGATACGCAGTATTTT,TRBV27,TRBJ2-3,TRBD2,.
CASAFVRRNTEAFF,TGTGCCAGCGCCTTCGTCAGAAGGAACACTGAAGCTTTCTTT,TRBV28,TRBJ1-1,.,few
CARSPGLGGPNEQFF,TGTGCCAGATCACCGGGCCTAGGGGGACCCAATGAGCAGTTCTTC,TRBV18,TRBJ2-1,.,.
CASSPLRDRVYEQYF,TGTGCCAGCAGTCCCCTCCGGGACAGGGTTTACGAGCAGTACTTC,TRBV27,TRBJ2-7,TRBD1,many
CASSPTGVSYNSPLHF,TGTGCCAGCAGCCCGACAGGGGTCTCCTATAATTCACCCCTCCACTTT,TRBV5-6,TRBJ1-6,TRBD1,few
CASSLAGTGTYEQYF,TGTGCCAGCAGCTTGGCCGGGACAGGGACCTACGAGCAGTACTTC,TRBV5-4,TRBJ2-7,TRBD1,few
CASSVGADRKSTEAFF,TGTGCCAGCAGCGTCGGCGCGGACCGAAAGAGCACTGAAGCTTTCTTT,TRBV9,TRBJ1-1,.,few
CASESKGASGIGEQFF,TGCGCCAGCGAGAGCAAAGGGGCTAGCGGGATCGGTGAGCAGTTCTTC,TRBV4-1,TRBJ2-1,TRBD2,many
CASSLGLTSWNEQFF,TGTGCCAGCAGCTTAGGGCTGACCAGTTGGAATGAGCAGTTCTTC,TRBV7-2,TRBJ2-1,.,many
CATSDIGLAGGYNEQFF,TGTGCCACCAGTGATATTGGACTAGCGGGAGGGTACAATGAGCAGTTCTTC,TRBV24-1,TRBJ2-1,TRBD2,.
CASSLNQGDTEAFF,TGTGCCAGCAGCTTAAATCAGGGGGACACTGAAGCTTTCTTT,TRBV7-2,TRBJ1-1,TRBD1,few
CASSFSGGTDTQYF,TGTGCCAGCAGCTTCTCCGGGGGCACAGATACGCAGTATTTT,TRBV6-5,TRBJ2-3,.,few
CSARLLLGVQETQYF,TGCAGTGCTAGGTTACTCTTAGGGGTACAAGAGACCCAGTACTTC,TRBV20-1,TRBJ2-5,.,many
CASSSPEAGSYEQYF,TGTGCCAGCAGCTCCCCGGAGGCAGGGTCCTACGAGCAGTACTTC,TRBV27,TRBJ2-7,.,.
CASRATNSPLHF,TGTGCCAGTAGGGCCACCAATTCACCCCTCCACTTT,TRBV19,TRBJ1-6,.,.
CASSGTSGIVEQFF,TGCGCCAGCAGTGGGACTAGCGGGATTGTTGAGCAGTTCTTC,TRBV5-1,TRBJ2-1,TRBD2,medium-sized
CASSLGWAGGHNEQFF,TGTGCCAGCAGCTTAGGCTGGGCAGGGGGACACAATGAGCAGTTCTTC,TRBV7-2,TRBJ2-1,TRBD1,.
CASSLGGGSWETQYF,TGTGCCAGCAGCTTAGGAGGCGGGAGTTGGGAGACCCAGTACTTC,TRBV7-2,TRBJ2-5,TRBD2,.
CASSQGTGIEEETQYF,TGTGCCAGCAGCCAGGGGACAGGGATCGAGGAAGAGACCCAGTACTTC,TRBV7-9,TRBJ2-5,TRBD1,few
CATSETGHSEPQHF,TGTGCCACCAGTGAGACCGGGCACAGCGAGCCCCAGCATTTT,TRBV24-1,TRBJ1-5,.,many
CASSLGLAAYNEQFF,TGTGCCAGCAGCCTCGGACTAGCGGCTTACAATGAGCAGTTCTTC,TRBV14,TRBJ2-1,TRBD2,many
CATSDLREGDSYNEQFF,TGTGCCACCAGTGATCTGAGGGAAGGAGACTCCTACAATGAGCAGTTCTTC,TRBV24-1,TRBJ2-1,.,many
CASSLDPAGNTEAFF,TGTGCCAGCAGCTTAGATCCCGCAGGGAACACTGAAGCTTTCTTT,TRBV11-2,TRBJ1-1,.,many
CAISESGRGEPGANVLTF,TGTGCCATCAGTGAGTCGGGCAGAGGGGAGCCGGGGGCCAACGTCCTGACTTTC,TRBV10-3,TRBJ2-6,.,few
CASGDRNQPQHF,TGTGCCAGCGGGGACAGAAATCAGCCCCAGCATTTT,TRBV7-8,TRBJ1-5,TRBD1,many